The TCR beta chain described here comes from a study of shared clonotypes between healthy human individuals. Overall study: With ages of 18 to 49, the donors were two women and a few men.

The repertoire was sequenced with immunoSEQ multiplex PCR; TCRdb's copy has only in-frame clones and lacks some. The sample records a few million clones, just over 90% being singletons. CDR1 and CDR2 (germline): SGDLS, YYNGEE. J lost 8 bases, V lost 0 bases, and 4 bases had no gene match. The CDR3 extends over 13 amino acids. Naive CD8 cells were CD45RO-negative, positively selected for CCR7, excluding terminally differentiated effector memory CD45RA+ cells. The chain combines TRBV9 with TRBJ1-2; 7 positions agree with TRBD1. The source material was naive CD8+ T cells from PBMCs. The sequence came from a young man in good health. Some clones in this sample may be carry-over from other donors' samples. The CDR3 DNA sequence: TGTGCCAGCAGCGTAGACAGGGGAGTGGGCTACACCTTC. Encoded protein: CASSVDRGVGYTF.